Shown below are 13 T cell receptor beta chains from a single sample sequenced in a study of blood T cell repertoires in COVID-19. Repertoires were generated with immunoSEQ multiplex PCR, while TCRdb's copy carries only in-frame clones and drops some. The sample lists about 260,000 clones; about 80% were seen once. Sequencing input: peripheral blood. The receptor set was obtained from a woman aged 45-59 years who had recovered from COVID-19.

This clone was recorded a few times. In DNA, the CDR3 is TGTGCCTGGAGTCTGACAGGGGGACAACAGTACTTC. Its translation: CAWSLTGGQQYF. V usage is TRBV30 and J usage is TRBJ2-7, with TRBD1 identical over 9 bases. Germline CDR1 reads GTSNPN; CDR2 reads SVGIG (reference sequence). J lost 10 bases, V lost 2 bases, and 6 bases had no gene match. The CDR3 is 12 residues long.

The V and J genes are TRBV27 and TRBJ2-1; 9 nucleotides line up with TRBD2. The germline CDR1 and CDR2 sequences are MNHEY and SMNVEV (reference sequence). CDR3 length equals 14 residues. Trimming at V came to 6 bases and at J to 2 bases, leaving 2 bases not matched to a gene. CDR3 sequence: CASSRGGAYNEQFF. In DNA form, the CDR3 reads TGTGCCAGCAGCCGCGGGGGGGCCTACAATGAGCAGTTCTTC.

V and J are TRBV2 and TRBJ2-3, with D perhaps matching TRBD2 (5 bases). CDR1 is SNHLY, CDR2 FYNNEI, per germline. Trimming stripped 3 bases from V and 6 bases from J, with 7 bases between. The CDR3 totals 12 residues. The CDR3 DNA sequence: TGTGCCAGCAGTGATAGGGAGGATACGCAGTATTTT. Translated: CASSDREDTQYF.

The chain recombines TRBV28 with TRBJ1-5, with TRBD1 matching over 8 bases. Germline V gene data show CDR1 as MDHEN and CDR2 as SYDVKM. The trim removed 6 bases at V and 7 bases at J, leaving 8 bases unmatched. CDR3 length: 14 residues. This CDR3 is CASSPGQGRQPQHF. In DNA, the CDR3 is TGTGCCAGCAGCCCCGGACAGGGCCGGCAGCCCCAGCATTTT.

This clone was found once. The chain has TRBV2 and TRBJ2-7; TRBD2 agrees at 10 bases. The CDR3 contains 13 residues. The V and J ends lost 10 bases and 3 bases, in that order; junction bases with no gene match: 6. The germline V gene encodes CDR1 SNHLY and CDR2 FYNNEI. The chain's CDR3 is CATHGLADYEQYF. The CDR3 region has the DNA TGTGCCACCCACGGACTAGCGGACTACGAGCAGTACTTC. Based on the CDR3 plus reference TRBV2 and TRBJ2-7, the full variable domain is EPEVTQTPSHQVTQMGQEVILRCVPISNHLYFYWYRQILGQKVEFLVSFYNNEISEKSEIFDDQFSVERPDGSNFTLKIRSTKLEDSAMYFCATHGLADYEQYFGPGTRLTVT.

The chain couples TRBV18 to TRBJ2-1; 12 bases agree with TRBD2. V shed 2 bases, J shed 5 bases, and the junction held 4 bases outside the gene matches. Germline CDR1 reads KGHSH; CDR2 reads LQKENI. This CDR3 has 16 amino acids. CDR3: CASSPNLAGGDNEQFF. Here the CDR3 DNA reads TGTGCCAGCTCACCAAACCTAGCGGGGGGGGACAATGAGCAGTTCTTC.

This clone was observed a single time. For the CDR3, the DNA is TGCGCCAGCAGCCAACCAGGGACAATTTCTAGCACAGATACGCAGTATTTT. Translated, it gives CASSQPGTISSTDTQYF. V usage is TRBV4-3 and J usage is TRBJ2-3, with a weak D call TRBD1 (6 bases). In germline, CDR1 is LGHNA, CDR2 YSLEER. The CDR3 extends over 17 amino acids. Trimming left V 2 bases short and J 0 bases short, with 15 bases between.

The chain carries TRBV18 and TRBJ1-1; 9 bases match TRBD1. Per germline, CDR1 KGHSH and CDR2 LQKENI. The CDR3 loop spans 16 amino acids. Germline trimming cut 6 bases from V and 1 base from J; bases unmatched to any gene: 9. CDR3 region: CASSRVRDRENTEAFF. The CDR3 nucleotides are TGTGCCAGCTCTCGCGTAAGGGACAGGGAGAACACTGAAGCTTTCTTT. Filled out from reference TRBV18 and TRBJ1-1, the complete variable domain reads NAGVMQNPRHLVRRRGQEARLRCSPMKGHSHVYWYRQLPEEGLKFMVYLQKENIIDESGMPKERFSAEFPKEGPSILRIQQVVRGDSAAYFCASSRVRDRENTEAFFGQGTRLTVV.

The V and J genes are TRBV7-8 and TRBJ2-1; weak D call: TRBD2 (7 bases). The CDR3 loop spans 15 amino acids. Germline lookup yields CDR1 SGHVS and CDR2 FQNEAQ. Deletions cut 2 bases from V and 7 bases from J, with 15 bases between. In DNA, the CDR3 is TGTGCCAGCAGCTTACCGGGGGGCGGGGTGAATGAGCAGTTCTTC. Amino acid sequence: CASSLPGGGVNEQFF. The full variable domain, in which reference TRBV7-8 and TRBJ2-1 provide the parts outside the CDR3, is GAGVSQSPRYKVAKRGQDVALRCDPISGHVSLFWYQQALGQGPEFLTYFQNEAQLDKSGLPSDRFFAERPEGSVSTLKIQRTQQEDSAVYLCASSLPGGGVNEQFFGPGTRLTVL.

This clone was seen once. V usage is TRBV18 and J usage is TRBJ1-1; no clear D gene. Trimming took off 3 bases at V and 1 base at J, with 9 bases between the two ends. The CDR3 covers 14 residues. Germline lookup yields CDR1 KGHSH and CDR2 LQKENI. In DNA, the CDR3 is TGTGCCAGCTCACCGAGCCAGGCGAACACTGAAGCTTTCTTT. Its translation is CASSPSQANTEAFF.

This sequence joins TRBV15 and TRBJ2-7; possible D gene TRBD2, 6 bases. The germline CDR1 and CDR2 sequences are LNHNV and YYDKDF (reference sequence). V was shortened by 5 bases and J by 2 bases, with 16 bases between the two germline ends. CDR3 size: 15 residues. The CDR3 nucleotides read TGTGCCACCAGCTTAAACCGGGACTCGGCCTACGAGCAGTACTTC. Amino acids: CATSLNRDSAYEQYF.

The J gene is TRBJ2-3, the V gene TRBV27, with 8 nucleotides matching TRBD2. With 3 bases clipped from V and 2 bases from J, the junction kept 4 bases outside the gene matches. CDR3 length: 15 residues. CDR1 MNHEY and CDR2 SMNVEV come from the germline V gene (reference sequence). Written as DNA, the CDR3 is TGTGCCAGCAGTTTGGGACTAGAAGTCACAGATACGCAGTATTTT. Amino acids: CASSLGLEVTDTQYF.

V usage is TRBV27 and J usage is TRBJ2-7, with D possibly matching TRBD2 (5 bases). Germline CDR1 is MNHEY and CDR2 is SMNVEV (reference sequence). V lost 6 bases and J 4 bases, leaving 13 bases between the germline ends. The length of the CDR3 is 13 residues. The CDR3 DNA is TGTGCCAGCAGCGACGGCAGAGGGTACGAGCAGTACTTC. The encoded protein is CASSDGRGYEQYF.